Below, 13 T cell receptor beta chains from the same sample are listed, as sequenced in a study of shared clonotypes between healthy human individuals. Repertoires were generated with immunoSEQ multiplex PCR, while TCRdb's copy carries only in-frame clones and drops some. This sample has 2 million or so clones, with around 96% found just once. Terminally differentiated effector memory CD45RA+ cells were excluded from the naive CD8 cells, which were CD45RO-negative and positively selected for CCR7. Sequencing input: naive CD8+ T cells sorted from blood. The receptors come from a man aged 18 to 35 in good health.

The CDR3: CASTAGTNGELFF. CDR3 coding DNA: TGTGCCAGCACGGCCGGGACTAACGGGGAGCTGTTTTTT. The V and J genes are TRBV6-6 and TRBJ2-2; TRBD2 matches 7 bases. Germline values: CDR1 MNHNY, CDR2 SVGAGI (reference sequence). After removal of 7 bases from V and 7 bases from J, the junction contained 6 bases not matched to a gene. This CDR3 comprises 13 residues.

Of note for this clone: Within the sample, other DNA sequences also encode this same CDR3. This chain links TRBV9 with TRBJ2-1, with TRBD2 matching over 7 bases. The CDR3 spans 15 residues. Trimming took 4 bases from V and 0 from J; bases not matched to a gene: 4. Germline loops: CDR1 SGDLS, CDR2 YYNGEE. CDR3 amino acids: CASSPGGGSYNEQFF. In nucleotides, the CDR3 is TGTGCCAGCAGCCCTGGGGGGGGCTCCTACAATGAGCAGTTCTTC.

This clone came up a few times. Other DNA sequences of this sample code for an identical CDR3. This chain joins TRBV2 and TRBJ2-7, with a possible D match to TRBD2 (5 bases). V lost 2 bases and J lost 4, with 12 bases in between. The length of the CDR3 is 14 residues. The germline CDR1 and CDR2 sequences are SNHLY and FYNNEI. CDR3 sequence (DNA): TGTGCCAGCAGTGAACTGGGCGGAGGTTACGAGCAGTACTTC. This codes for CASSELGGGYEQYF.

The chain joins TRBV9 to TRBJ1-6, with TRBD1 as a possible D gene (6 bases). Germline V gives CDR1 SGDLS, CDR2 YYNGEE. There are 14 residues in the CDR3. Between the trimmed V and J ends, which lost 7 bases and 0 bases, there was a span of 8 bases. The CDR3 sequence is CASGGSSYNSPLHF. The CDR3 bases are TGTGCCAGCGGGGGCAGCTCCTATAATTCACCCCTCCACTTT.

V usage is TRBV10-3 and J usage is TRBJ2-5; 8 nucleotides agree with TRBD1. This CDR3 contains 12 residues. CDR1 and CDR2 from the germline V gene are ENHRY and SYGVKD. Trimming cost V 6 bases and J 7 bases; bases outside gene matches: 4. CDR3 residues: CAIRTGDGTQYF. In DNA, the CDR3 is TGTGCCATCAGGACAGGGGACGGGACCCAGTACTTC.

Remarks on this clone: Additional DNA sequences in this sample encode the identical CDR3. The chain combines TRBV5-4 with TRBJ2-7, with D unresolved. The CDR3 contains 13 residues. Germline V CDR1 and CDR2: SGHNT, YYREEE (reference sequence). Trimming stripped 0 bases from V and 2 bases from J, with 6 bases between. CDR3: CASSLAPPYEQYF. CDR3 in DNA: TGTGCCAGCAGCTTGGCACCTCCCTACGAGCAGTACTTC.

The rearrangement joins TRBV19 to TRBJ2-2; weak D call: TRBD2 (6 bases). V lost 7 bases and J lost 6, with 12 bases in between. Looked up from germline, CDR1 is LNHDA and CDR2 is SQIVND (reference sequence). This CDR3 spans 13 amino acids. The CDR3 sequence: CASTLSGPGELFF. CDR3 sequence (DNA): TGTGCCAGTACTCTTAGCGGACCCGGGGAGCTGTTTTTT.

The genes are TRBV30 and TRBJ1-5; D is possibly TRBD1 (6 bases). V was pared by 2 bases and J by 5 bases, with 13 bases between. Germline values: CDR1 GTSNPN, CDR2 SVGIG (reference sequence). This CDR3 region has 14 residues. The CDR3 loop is CAWSQGGAYQPQHF. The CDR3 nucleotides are TGTGCCTGGAGTCAAGGGGGGGCCTATCAGCCCCAGCATTTT.

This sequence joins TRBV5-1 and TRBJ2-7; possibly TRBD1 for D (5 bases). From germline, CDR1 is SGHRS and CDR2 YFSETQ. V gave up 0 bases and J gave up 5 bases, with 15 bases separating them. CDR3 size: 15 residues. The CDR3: CASSLARDGGNEQYF. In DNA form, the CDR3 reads TGCGCCAGCAGCTTGGCCAGGGATGGTGGTAACGAGCAGTACTTC. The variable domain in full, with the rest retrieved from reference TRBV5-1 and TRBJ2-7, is KAGVTQTPRYLIKTRGQQVTLSCSPISGHRSVSWYQQTPGQGLQFLFEYFSETQRNKGNFPGRFSGRQFSNSRSEMNVSTLELGDSALYLCASSLARDGGNEQYFGPGTRLTVT.

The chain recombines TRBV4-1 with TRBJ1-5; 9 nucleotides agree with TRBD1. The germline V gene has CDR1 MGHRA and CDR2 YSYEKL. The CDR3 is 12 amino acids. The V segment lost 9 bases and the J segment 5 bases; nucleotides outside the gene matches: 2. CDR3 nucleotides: TGCGCCAGTGGACAGGGGTATCAGCCCCAGCATTTT. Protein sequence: CASGQGYQPQHF.

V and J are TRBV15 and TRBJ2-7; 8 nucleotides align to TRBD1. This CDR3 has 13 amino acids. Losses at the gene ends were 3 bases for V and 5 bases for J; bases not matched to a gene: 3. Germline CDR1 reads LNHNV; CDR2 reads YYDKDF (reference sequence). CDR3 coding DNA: TGTGCCACCAGCAGGACAGGGGATAACGAGCAGTACTTC. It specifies CATSRTGDNEQYF. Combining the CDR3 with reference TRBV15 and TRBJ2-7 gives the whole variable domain DAMVIQNPRYQVTQFGKPVTLSCSQTLNHNVMYWYQQKSSQAPKLLFHYYDKDFNNEADTPDNFQSRRPNTSFCFLDIRSPGLGDTAMYLCATSRTGDNEQYFGPGTRLTVT.

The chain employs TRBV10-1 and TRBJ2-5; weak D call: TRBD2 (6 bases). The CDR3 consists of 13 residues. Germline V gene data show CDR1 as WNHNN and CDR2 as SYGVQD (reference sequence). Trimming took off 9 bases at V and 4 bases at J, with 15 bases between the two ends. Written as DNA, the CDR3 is TGCGCCAGTCCGGGGGACCTGGGAGAGACCCAGTACTTC. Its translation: CASPGDLGETQYF.

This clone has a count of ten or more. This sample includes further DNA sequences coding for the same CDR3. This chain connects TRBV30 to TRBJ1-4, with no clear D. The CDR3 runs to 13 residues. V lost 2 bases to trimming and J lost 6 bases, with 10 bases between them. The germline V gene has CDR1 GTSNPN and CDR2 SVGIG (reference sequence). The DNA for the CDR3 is TGTGCCTGGAGTTATGGAGCCGATGAAAAACTGTTTTTT. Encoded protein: CAWSYGADEKLFF.